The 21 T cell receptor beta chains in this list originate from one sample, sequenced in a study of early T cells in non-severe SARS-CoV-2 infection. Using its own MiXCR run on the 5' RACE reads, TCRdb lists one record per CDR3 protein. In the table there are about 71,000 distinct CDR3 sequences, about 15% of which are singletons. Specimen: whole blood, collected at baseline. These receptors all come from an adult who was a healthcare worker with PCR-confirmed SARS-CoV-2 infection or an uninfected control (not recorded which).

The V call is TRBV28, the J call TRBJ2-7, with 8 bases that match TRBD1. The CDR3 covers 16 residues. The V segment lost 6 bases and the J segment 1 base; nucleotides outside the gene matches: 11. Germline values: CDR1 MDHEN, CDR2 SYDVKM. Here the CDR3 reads CASRHRGLGLSYEQYF. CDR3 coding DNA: TGTGCCAGCAGACACAGGGGGTTGGGTCTTTCCTACGAGCAGTACTTC.

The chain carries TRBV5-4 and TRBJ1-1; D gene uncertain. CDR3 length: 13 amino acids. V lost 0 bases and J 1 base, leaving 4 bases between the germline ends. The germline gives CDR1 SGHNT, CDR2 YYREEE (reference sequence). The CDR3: CASSLAGNTEAFF. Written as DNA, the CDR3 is TGTGCCAGCAGCTTGGCGGGGAACACTGAAGCTTTCTTT.

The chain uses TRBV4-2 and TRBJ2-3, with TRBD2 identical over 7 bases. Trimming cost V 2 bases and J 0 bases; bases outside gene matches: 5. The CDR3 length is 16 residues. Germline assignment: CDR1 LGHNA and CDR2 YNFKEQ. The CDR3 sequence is CASSQTRAGSTDTQYF. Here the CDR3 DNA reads TGTGCCAGCAGCCAAACCCGAGCGGGAAGCACAGATACGCAGTATTTT.

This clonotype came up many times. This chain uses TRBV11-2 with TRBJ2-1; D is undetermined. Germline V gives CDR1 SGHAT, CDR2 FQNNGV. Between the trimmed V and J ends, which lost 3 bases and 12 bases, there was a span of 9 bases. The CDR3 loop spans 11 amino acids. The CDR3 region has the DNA TGTGCCAGCAGCTTGGATTCGTGGCAGTTCTTC. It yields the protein CASSLDSWQFF.

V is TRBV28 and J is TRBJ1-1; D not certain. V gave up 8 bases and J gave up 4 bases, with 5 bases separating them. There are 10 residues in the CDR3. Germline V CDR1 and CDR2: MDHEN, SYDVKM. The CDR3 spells CASYGTEAFF. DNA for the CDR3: TGTGCCAGCTACGGCACTGAAGCTTTCTTT.

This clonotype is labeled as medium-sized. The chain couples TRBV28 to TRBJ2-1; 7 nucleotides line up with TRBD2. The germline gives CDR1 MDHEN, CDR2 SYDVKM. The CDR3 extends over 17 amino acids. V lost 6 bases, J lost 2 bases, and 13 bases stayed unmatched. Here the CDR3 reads CASSLLPLAGAYNEQFF. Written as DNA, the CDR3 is TGTGCCAGCAGCTTACTCCCTCTGGCGGGAGCCTACAATGAGCAGTTCTTC.

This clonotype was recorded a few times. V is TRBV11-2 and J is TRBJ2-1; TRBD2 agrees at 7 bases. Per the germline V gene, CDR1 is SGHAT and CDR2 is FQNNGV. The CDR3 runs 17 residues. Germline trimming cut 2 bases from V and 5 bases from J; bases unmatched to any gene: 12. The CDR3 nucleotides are TGTGCCAGCAGCTTAAGCCCTTGGCTAGCGGAGAACAATGAGCAGTTCTTC. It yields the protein CASSLSPWLAENNEQFF.

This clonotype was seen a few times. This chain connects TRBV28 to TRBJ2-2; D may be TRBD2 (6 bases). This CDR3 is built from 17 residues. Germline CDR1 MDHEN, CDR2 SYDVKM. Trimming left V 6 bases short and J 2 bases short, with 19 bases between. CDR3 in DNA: TGTGCCAGCAGCCGCCGAAGGCCGGGGGTAAACACCGGGGAGCTGTTTTTT. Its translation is CASSRRRPGVNTGELFF. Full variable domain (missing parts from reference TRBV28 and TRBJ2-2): DVKVTQSSRYLVKRTGEKVFLECVQDMDHENMFWYRQDPGLGLRLIYFSYDVKMKEKGDIPEGYSVSREKKERFSLILESASTNQTSMYLCASSRRRPGVNTGELFFGEGSRLTVL.

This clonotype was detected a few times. CDR3 loop: CASSDRDYLGTQYF. The CDR3 DNA follows: TGTGCCAGCAGTGATAGGGACTACCTAGGGACGCAGTATTTT. V usage is TRBV2 and J usage is TRBJ2-3, with TRBD2 matching 7 bases. The germline V gene has CDR1 SNHLY and CDR2 FYNNEI. V dropped 3 bases and J dropped 9; count of bases not matched to a gene: 9. The CDR3 is 14 amino acids.

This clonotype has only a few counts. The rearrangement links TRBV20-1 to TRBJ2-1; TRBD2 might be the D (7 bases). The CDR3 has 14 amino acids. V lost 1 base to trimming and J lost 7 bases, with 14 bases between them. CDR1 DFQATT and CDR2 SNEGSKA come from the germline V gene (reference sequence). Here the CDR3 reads CSARGRGLMNEQFF. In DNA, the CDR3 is TGCAGTGCTAGAGGGCGGGGGCTAATGAATGAGCAGTTCTTC.

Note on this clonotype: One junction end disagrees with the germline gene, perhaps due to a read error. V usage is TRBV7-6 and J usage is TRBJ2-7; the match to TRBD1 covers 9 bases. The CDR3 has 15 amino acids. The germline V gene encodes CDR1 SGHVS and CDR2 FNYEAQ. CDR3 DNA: TGTGCCAGCAGCCGAACAGGGGGCAAGGGATACGAGCGGTACTTC. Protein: CASSRTGGKGYERYF.

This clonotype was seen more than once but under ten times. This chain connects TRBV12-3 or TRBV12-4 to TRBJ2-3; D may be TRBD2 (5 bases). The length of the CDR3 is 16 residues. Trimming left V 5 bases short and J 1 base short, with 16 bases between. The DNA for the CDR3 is TGTGCCAGCAGTCCCCGGGGTGGCTTTGGCACAGATACGCAGTATTTT. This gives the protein CASSPRGGFGTDTQYF.

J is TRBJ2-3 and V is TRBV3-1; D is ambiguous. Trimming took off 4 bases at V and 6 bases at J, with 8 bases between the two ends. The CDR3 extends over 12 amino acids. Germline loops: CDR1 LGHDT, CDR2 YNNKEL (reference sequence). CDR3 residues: CASSPPGDTQYF. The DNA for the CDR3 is TGTGCCAGCAGCCCCCCCGGGGATACGCAGTATTTT.

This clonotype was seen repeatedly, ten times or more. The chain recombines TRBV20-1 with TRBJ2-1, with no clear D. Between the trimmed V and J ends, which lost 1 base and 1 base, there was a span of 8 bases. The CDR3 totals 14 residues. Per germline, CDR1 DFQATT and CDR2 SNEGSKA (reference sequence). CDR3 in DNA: TGCAGTGCTAGAGTTCGGTGGTCCTACAATGAGCAGTTCTTC. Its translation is CSARVRWSYNEQFF.

The CDR3 DNA reads as TGCGCCAGCAGCCAAGATCGAGGGGAGTATTCACCCCTCCACTTT. It translates to CASSQDRGEYSPLHF. The chain joins TRBV4-1 to TRBJ1-6, with D perhaps TRBD1 (5 bases). The V end lost 0 bases, the J end lost 8 bases, and 11 bases lay between the germline ends. This CDR3 spans 15 amino acids. The germline CDR1 and CDR2 sequences are MGHRA and YSYEKL.

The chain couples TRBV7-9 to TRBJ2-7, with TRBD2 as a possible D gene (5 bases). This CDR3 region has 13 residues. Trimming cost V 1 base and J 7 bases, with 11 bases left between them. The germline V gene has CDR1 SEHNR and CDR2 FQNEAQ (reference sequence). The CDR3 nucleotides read TGTGCCAGCAGCTTAGAGCACAGAGGGGAGCAGTACTTC. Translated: CASSLEHRGEQYF. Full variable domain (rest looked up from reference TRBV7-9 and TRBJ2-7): DTGVSQNPRHKITKRGQNVTFRCDPISEHNRLYWYRQTLGQGPEFLTYFQNEAQLEKSRLLSDRFSAERPKGSFSTLEIQRTEQGDSAMYLCASSLEHRGEQYFGPGTRLTVT.

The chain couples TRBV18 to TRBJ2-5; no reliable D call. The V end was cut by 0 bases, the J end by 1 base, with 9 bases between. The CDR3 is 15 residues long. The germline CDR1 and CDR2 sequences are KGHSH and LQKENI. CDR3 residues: CASSPPSISQETQYF. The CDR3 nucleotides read TGTGCCAGCTCACCACCGTCAATAAGCCAAGAGACCCAGTACTTC.

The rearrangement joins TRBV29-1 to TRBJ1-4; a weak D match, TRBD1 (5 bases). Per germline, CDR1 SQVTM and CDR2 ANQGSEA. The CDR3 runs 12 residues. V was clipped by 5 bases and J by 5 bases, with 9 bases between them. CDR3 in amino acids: CSVTKGNEKLFF. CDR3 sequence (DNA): TGCAGCGTTACGAAGGGGAATGAAAAACTGTTTTTT.

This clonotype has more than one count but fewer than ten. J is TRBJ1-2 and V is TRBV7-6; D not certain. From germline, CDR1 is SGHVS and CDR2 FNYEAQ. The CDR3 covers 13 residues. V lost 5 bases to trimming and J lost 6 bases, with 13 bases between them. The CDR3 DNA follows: TGTGCCAGCAGCCTTACTCGGGCGGATGGCTACACCTTC. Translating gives CASSLTRADGYTF. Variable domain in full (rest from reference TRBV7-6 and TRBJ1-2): GAGVSQSPRYKVTKRGQDVALRCDPISGHVSLYWYRQALGQGPEFLTYFNYEAQQDKSGLPNDRFSAERPEGSISTLTIQRTEQRDSAMYRCASSLTRADGYTFGSGTRLTVV.

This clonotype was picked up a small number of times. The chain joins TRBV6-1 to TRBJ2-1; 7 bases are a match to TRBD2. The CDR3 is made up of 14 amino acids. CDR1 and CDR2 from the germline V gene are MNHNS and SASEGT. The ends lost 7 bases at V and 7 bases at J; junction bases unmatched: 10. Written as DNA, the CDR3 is TGTGCCAGCATAGCCGGGACTACCAAAAATGAGCAGTTCTTC. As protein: CASIAGTTKNEQFF.

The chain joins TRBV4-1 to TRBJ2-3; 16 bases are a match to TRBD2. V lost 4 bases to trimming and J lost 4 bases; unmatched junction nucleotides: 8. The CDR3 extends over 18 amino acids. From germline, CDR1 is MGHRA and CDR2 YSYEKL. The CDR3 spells CASSPRGTSGRGADTQYF. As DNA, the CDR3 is TGCGCCAGCAGCCCCCGAGGGACTAGCGGGAGGGGGGCAGATACGCAGTATTTT.